The 5 T cell receptor beta chains given below trace back to one sample, sequenced in a study of T cells after yellow fever vaccination. TCRdb processed the 5' RACE reads anew with MiXCR; each CDR3 protein has one entry. In the table there are some 420,000 distinct CDR3 sequences, approximately 18% of which are singletons. The sequencing here drew on PBMCs, taken before the yellow fever booster vaccination. The source is a young man who received the YFV17D yellow fever vaccine.

Ten or more counts support this clonotype. V is TRBV5-1 and J is TRBJ2-1; TRBD2 is a possible D gene (6 bases). V was cut by 4 bases and J by 6 bases, with 14 bases left in between. The CDR3 is 14 amino acids. Germline V lookup: CDR1 SGHRS, CDR2 YFSETQ. The CDR3 DNA reads as TGCGCCAGCAGCACGGGAGACGGGTCCAATGAGCAGTTCTTC. Its protein product is CASSTGDGSNEQFF. The full variable domain, rest sourced from reference TRBV5-1 and TRBJ2-1, is KAGVTQTPRYLIKTRGQQVTLSCSPISGHRSVSWYQQTPGQGLQFLFEYFSETQRNKGNFPGRFSGRQFSNSRSEMNVSTLELGDSALYLCASSTGDGSNEQFFGPGTRLTVL.

This rearrangement joins TRBV11-1 to TRBJ2-2; 7 nucleotides line up with TRBD1. Germline loops: CDR1 SGHAT, CDR2 FQDESV (reference sequence). CDR3 length: 14 residues. V was pared by 3 bases and J by 6 bases, with 4 bases of the junction left unmatched. CDR3 residues: CASSFSGGSGELFF. CDR3 DNA: TGTGCCAGCAGCTTTTCAGGGGGTTCCGGGGAGCTGTTTTTT.

The chain combines TRBV6-5 with TRBJ2-2; a possible D gene is TRBD2 (5 bases). The CDR3 is 21 amino acids. The V gene's germline CDR1 is MNHEY and CDR2 SVGAGI. Deletions cut 5 bases from V and 2 bases from J, with 30 bases between. The CDR3 sequence: CASSHTRKIPKLSANTGELFF. The CDR3, as DNA: TGTGCCAGCAGTCACACTAGAAAAATTCCCAAGCTATCGGCCAACACCGGGGAGCTGTTTTTT.

This chain connects TRBV4-1 to TRBJ2-2, with 7 bases lining up with TRBD1. The J segment lost 7 bases and the V segment lost 5 bases, leaving 10 bases of the junction unmatched. Germline CDR1 and CDR2: MGHRA and YSYEKL. The CDR3 has 15 residues. The CDR3 sequence: CASSSHRGIVGELFF. For the CDR3, the DNA is TGCGCCAGCAGCTCGCACAGGGGAATAGTCGGGGAGCTGTTTTTT.

J is TRBJ1-5 and V is TRBV28; 11 nucleotides line up with TRBD1. Germline trimming cut 7 bases from V and 3 bases from J; bases unmatched to any gene: 8. CDR1 is MDHEN and CDR2 is SYDVKM in the germline V gene. The length of the CDR3 is 16 residues. CDR3 DNA: TGTGCCAGCAATTCTGGGACAGGGGGGCTCAATCAGCCCCAGCATTTT. The encoded protein is CASNSGTGGLNQPQHF.